The rows below give T cell receptor beta chains drawn from one sample of a study of T cell repertoires in cytomegalovirus infection. TCRdb called the reads again in MiXCR, with one record for every CDR3 protein. The table lists some 940,000 distinct CDR3 sequences, around 30% of them singletons. No antigen has been identified for these receptors. Sequencing was performed on cultured CD8+ T cells from PBMCs, taken from culture after CMV antigen stimulation. The source is a human donor in good health (CMV status not recorded). Some clones in this sample may be carry-over from other donors' samples. Both conserved end residues are part of each CDR3. Fields, in order: V gene, D gene, J gene, clone size, CDR3 DNA, CDR3 protein. D genes are given only for firm matches. A row's size may be missing; if present it is once, few, many or a size class.

V gene: TRBV4-1; D gene: TRBD2; J gene: TRBJ2-1; clone size: -; CDR3 DNA: TGCGCCAGTGGGGGACTAGCGGGGGGTTTCGGGTTCTTC; CDR3 protein: CASGGLAGGFGFF
V gene: TRBV6-5; D gene: -; J gene: TRBJ2-1; clone size: -; CDR3 DNA: TGTGCCAGCAGTTATCGCTACGCCGTCTACAATGAGCAGTTCTTC; CDR3 protein: CASSYRYAVYNEQFF
V gene: TRBV14; D gene: TRBD1; J gene: TRBJ1-1; clone size: -; CDR3 DNA: TGTGCCAGCAGCCAAATACCCGGGACAGGGTTGGACACTGAAGCTTTCTTT; CDR3 protein: CASSQIPGTGLDTEAFF
V gene: TRBV11-2; D gene: -; J gene: TRBJ1-2; clone size: few; CDR3 DNA: TGTGCCAGCAGCCCGTCAGGGGATAGCTACACCTTC; CDR3 protein: CASSPSGDSYTF
V gene: TRBV7-9; D gene: TRBD2; J gene: TRBJ2-1; clone size: -; CDR3 DNA: TGTGCCAGCAGCTCTAGAGCGGGGGAGAACTACAATGAGCAGTTCTTC; CDR3 protein: CASSSRAGENYNEQFF
V gene: TRBV6-1; D gene: -; J gene: TRBJ1-6; clone size: -; CDR3 DNA: TGTGCCAGCCCTAGTGGGAATTCACCCCTCCACTTT; CDR3 protein: CASPSGNSPLHF
V gene: TRBV12-3/TRBV12-4; D gene: -; J gene: TRBJ2-1; clone size: -; CDR3 DNA: TGTGCCAGCAGAACCCCACCGGGACAAACCTACAATGAGCAGTTCTTC; CDR3 protein: CASRTPPGQTYNEQFF
V gene: TRBV4-1; D gene: -; J gene: TRBJ1-1; clone size: -; CDR3 DNA: TGCGCCAGCAGCCAAGATCGAGAACCGAGGACTGAAGCTTTCTTT; CDR3 protein: CASSQDREPRTEAFF
V gene: TRBV28; D gene: TRBD2; J gene: TRBJ2-1; clone size: few; CDR3 DNA: TGTGCCAGCAGTACCCCAGTGGGGGGGGGGAGAAATGAGCAGTTCTTC; CDR3 protein: CASSTPVGGGRNEQFF
V gene: TRBV2; D gene: -; J gene: TRBJ1-1; clone size: -; CDR3 DNA: TGTGCCAGCAGGACTTGGGATGAAGCTTTCTTT; CDR3 protein: CASRTWDEAFF
V gene: TRBV7-9; D gene: -; J gene: TRBJ2-1; clone size: few; CDR3 DNA: TGTGCCAGCAGCCCCCCCACGGAGTTTCCCTACAATGAGCAGTTCTTC; CDR3 protein: CASSPPTEFPYNEQFF
V gene: TRBV27; D gene: TRBD1; J gene: TRBJ1-2; clone size: few; CDR3 DNA: TGTGCCAGCAGTTTATCAGGGGGCAGGGACTATGGCTACACCTTC; CDR3 protein: CASSLSGGRDYGYTF
V gene: TRBV27; D gene: -; J gene: TRBJ1-4; clone size: many; CDR3 DNA: TGTGCCAGCGGAGAGATCCGGACAGCAACTAATGAAAAACTGTTTTTT; CDR3 protein: CASGEIRTATNEKLFF
V gene: TRBV9; D gene: TRBD1; J gene: TRBJ2-3; clone size: few; CDR3 DNA: TGTGCCAGCAGCACAAGGACAGGGCGGACTTGGACAGATACGCAGTATTTT; CDR3 protein: CASSTRTGRTWTDTQYF
V gene: TRBV27; D gene: -; J gene: TRBJ2-7; clone size: many; CDR3 DNA: TGTGCCAGCAGTTTAGGGGGGCCGATCCACGAGCAGTACTTC; CDR3 protein: CASSLGGPIHEQYF
V gene: TRBV15; D gene: -; J gene: TRBJ1-2; clone size: few; CDR3 DNA: TGTGCCACCAGCAGAGACCTGGGGGGCAGTGGCTACACCTTC; CDR3 protein: CATSRDLGGSGYTF
V gene: TRBV15; D gene: -; J gene: TRBJ2-5; clone size: few; CDR3 DNA: TGTGCCACCAGCAATAGCGGAGAGACCCAGTACTTC; CDR3 protein: CATSNSGETQYF
V gene: TRBV6-2/TRBV6-3; D gene: -; J gene: TRBJ1-2; clone size: -; CDR3 DNA: TGTGCCAGCAGTTATTCGAGGGAGGGGGACTATGGCTACACCTTC; CDR3 protein: CASSYSREGDYGYTF
V gene: TRBV15; D gene: TRBD1; J gene: TRBJ2-1; clone size: -; CDR3 DNA: TGTGCCACCAGCAGAGATCGCCAGGGGGCAGGGAATGAGCAGTTCTTC; CDR3 protein: CATSRDRQGAGNEQFF
V gene: TRBV20-1; D gene: TRBD2; J gene: TRBJ2-7; clone size: -; CDR3 DNA: TGCAGTGCGAGAGCGGGGGACTTCCCTTACGAGCAGTACTTC; CDR3 protein: CSARAGDFPYEQYF
V gene: TRBV7-9; D gene: -; J gene: TRBJ1-1; clone size: few; CDR3 DNA: TGTGCCAGCAGCTTAGATGATACCACTGAAGCTTTCTTT; CDR3 protein: CASSLDDTTEAFF
V gene: TRBV6-1; D gene: -; J gene: TRBJ1-3; clone size: many; CDR3 DNA: TGTGCCAGCAGTACAGGACGGGTCTCTGGAAACACCATATATTTT; CDR3 protein: CASSTGRVSGNTIYF
V gene: TRBV6-6; D gene: -; J gene: TRBJ1-1; clone size: few; CDR3 DNA: TGTGCCAGCAGTGCGGGGTCCACTGAAGCTTTCTTT; CDR3 protein: CASSAGSTEAFF
V gene: TRBV6-6; D gene: -; J gene: TRBJ1-4; clone size: -; CDR3 DNA: TGTGCCAGCGGCCCCCCCGAGGAAAAACTGTTTTTT; CDR3 protein: CASGPPEEKLFF
V gene: TRBV7-9; D gene: TRBD1; J gene: TRBJ1-2; clone size: -; CDR3 DNA: TGTGCCAGCAGCTCTCGGGACAGGGTTTTCGCTGGCTACACCTTC; CDR3 protein: CASSSRDRVFAGYTF
V gene: TRBV24-1; D gene: -; J gene: TRBJ2-1; clone size: -; CDR3 DNA: TGTGCCACCAGTTCATGGGAGACCGACAATGAGCAGTTCTTC; CDR3 protein: CATSSWETDNEQFF
V gene: TRBV7-8; D gene: -; J gene: TRBJ1-1; clone size: many; CDR3 DNA: TGTGCCAGCAGCACTTACGCCGGGACAACGAACACTGAAGCTTTCTTT; CDR3 protein: CASSTYAGTTNTEAFF
V gene: TRBV19; D gene: -; J gene: TRBJ1-6; clone size: -; CDR3 DNA: TGTGCCAGTAGTATTAAGGTCTCCTATAATTCACCCCTCCACTTT; CDR3 protein: CASSIKVSYNSPLHF
V gene: TRBV4-3; D gene: -; J gene: TRBJ2-1; clone size: few; CDR3 DNA: TGCGCCAGCAGCCAAGATTCGGGGACCCTTGCCTTGTTTGGGCAGTTCTTC; CDR3 protein: CASSQDSGTLALFGQFF
V gene: TRBV19; D gene: -; J gene: TRBJ2-7; clone size: -; CDR3 DNA: TGTGCCAGTAGCGTTCTAGCCTCCTACGAGCAGTACTTC; CDR3 protein: CASSVLASYEQYF
V gene: TRBV7-3; D gene: TRBD1; J gene: TRBJ1-2; clone size: -; CDR3 DNA: TGTGCCAGCAGGGGACCGGGACAGGGGGGAGGCTACACCTTC; CDR3 protein: CASRGPGQGGGYTF
V gene: TRBV7-4; D gene: -; J gene: TRBJ1-2; clone size: -; CDR3 DNA: TGTGCCAGCAGCTTAAGAGGTTGGGGCTACACCTTC; CDR3 protein: CASSLRGWGYTF
V gene: TRBV11-1; D gene: -; J gene: TRBJ2-1; clone size: few; CDR3 DNA: TGTGCCAGCAGCTTCCCAGGTCGGGATGAGCAGTTCTTC; CDR3 protein: CASSFPGRDEQFF
V gene: TRBV7-6; D gene: TRBD1; J gene: TRBJ2-1; clone size: -; CDR3 DNA: TGTGCCAGCAGCTTATTAACAGGGGGCACAACCCTTTACAATGAGCAGTTCTTC; CDR3 protein: CASSLLTGGTTLYNEQFF
V gene: TRBV7-3; D gene: TRBD1; J gene: TRBJ2-2; clone size: once; CDR3 DNA: TGTGCCAGCAGCTTACCCGGGACAGGGGATTACACCGGGGAGCTGTTTTTT; CDR3 protein: CASSLPGTGDYTGELFF
V gene: TRBV27; D gene: -; J gene: TRBJ2-1; clone size: -; CDR3 DNA: TGTGCCAGCAGCATCTTGACTAGTGGGTTCAACAATGAGCAGTTCTTC; CDR3 protein: CASSILTSGFNNEQFF
V gene: TRBV7-8; D gene: -; J gene: TRBJ1-1; clone size: many; CDR3 DNA: TGTGCCAGCAGCTTAAGGGCAGGGGTGAACACTGAAGCTTTCTTT; CDR3 protein: CASSLRAGVNTEAFF
V gene: TRBV4-1; D gene: TRBD1; J gene: TRBJ1-2; clone size: -; CDR3 DNA: TGCGCCAGCAGCCATTCTCGGGACAGGGGTAACTATGGCTACACCTTC; CDR3 protein: CASSHSRDRGNYGYTF
V gene: TRBV10-3; D gene: -; J gene: TRBJ1-2; clone size: few; CDR3 DNA: TGTGCCATCGGAGCAGGGGCCTATGGCTACACCTTC; CDR3 protein: CAIGAGAYGYTF
V gene: TRBV7-6; D gene: TRBD1; J gene: TRBJ1-1; clone size: many; CDR3 DNA: TGTGCCAGCAGCTGGGACAGGGCGGGCACTGAAGCTTTCTTT; CDR3 protein: CASSWDRAGTEAFF
V gene: TRBV27; D gene: TRBD2; J gene: TRBJ2-5; clone size: few; CDR3 DNA: TGTGCCAGCACGCTGGGGAGGGTGACCCAGTACTTC; CDR3 protein: CASTLGRVTQYF
V gene: TRBV19; D gene: -; J gene: TRBJ1-5; clone size: few; CDR3 DNA: TGTGCCAGTAGTATTGGCAGGGGTCAGCCCCAGCATTTT; CDR3 protein: CASSIGRGQPQHF
V gene: TRBV10-3; D gene: -; J gene: TRBJ1-2; clone size: -; CDR3 DNA: TGTGCCATCAGCACCAGGGTACCTCAGGAATATGGCTACACCTTC; CDR3 protein: CAISTRVPQEYGYTF
V gene: TRBV7-9; D gene: TRBD1; J gene: TRBJ1-4; clone size: once; CDR3 DNA: TGTGCCAGCAGCTTACAGGGGGCTGATGAAAAACTGTTTTTT; CDR3 protein: CASSLQGADEKLFF
V gene: TRBV7-6; D gene: -; J gene: TRBJ2-7; clone size: few; CDR3 DNA: TGTGCCAGCAGCTTGACCTTGCTCGAGCAGTACTTC; CDR3 protein: CASSLTLLEQYF
V gene: TRBV7-2; D gene: TRBD2; J gene: TRBJ2-7; clone size: -; CDR3 DNA: TGTGCCAGCAGCTTACGGTTTGCTAGCGGGGGAATGGAGCAGTACTTC; CDR3 protein: CASSLRFASGGMEQYF
V gene: TRBV6-6; D gene: -; J gene: TRBJ1-5; clone size: few; CDR3 DNA: TGTGCCAGCAGTTACAAGGCAGGAGAACAGCCCCAGCATTTT; CDR3 protein: CASSYKAGEQPQHF
V gene: TRBV6-6; D gene: -; J gene: TRBJ1-6; clone size: few; CDR3 DNA: TGTGCCAGCACGCAGACTAATTCACCCCTCCACTTT; CDR3 protein: CASTQTNSPLHF
V gene: TRBV7-2; D gene: TRBD2; J gene: TRBJ2-7; clone size: many; CDR3 DNA: TGTGCCAGCAGCAACCGACGGACTAGCGGGCTCTACGAGCAGTACTTC; CDR3 protein: CASSNRRTSGLYEQYF